This is a list of T cell receptor beta chains from one sample in a study of blood T cell repertoires in COVID-19. Repertoires were generated with immunoSEQ multiplex PCR, while TCRdb's copy carries only in-frame clones and drops some. The sample lists around 15,000 clones, roughly nine tenths occurring once. The material sequenced was peripheral blood. The receptors derive from an older man with acute or convalescent COVID-19. Both conserved end residues are part of each CDR3.

TRBJ2-7	TRBV9	CASSVGRESGYEQYF
TRBJ1-4	TRBV6-2/TRBV6-3	CASSPMTGSNEKLFF
TRBJ1-4	TRBV12-3/TRBV12-4	CASTRQGEEKLFF
TRBJ2-7	TRBV12-3/TRBV12-4	CASSSDRTYEQYF
TRBJ2-5	TRBV3-1/TRBV3-2	CASSQSGRGDQETQYF
TRBJ2-7	TRBV6-5	CASSPGTSGRGEQYF
TRBJ1-3	TRBV3-1/TRBV3-2	CASSRTGDGNTIYF
TRBJ1-1	TRBV18	CASSGNRETEAFF
TRBJ2-3	TRBV9	CASSVFEAGGYTQYF
TRBJ2-5	TRBV6-5	CASKLAGGSETQYF
TRBJ2-3	TRBV29-1	CSVVGSGSRDTQYF
TRBJ1-2	TRBV4-1	CASSQEYTGINYGYTF
TRBJ2-7	TRBV30	CAWSVRGSGSIYEQYF
TRBJ1-4	TRBV5-8	CASSRRGIGEKLFF
TRBJ2-7	TRBV19	CASTKTGTTYEQYF
TRBJ1-4	TRBV28	CATQGPGESEKLFF
TRBJ2-7	TRBV19	CASSITGGYEQYF
TRBJ1-6	TRBV11-2	CASSLAGSYNSPLHF
TRBJ1-4	TRBV9	CASSVGLMPPRLFF
TRBJ2-3	TRBV12-3/TRBV12-4	CASSLYFTDTQYF
TRBJ1-5	TRBV18	CASSPPGQGNQPQHF
TRBJ1-3	TRBV3-1/TRBV3-2	CASSPTTGAGNTIYF
TRBJ1-1	TRBV4-1	CASSQAHQGASEAFF
TRBJ1-3	TRBV30	CAWSLTSGNTIYF
TRBJ1-4	TRBV18	CASSTSGGNEKLFF
TRBJ1-1	TRBV6-5	CASSSTTREAFF
TRBJ1-3	TRBV2	CASSEALNTGNTIYF
TRBJ2-7	TRBV2	CAGSRDRNTYEQYF
TRBJ1-1	TRBV12-3/TRBV12-4	CASNTGPAGAFF
TRBJ2-3	TRBV19	CASSILQNTDTQYF
TRBJ2-1	TRBV3-1/TRBV3-2	CASSPGGTPDEQFF
TRBJ2-1	TRBV19	CASSIDTGRFEQFF
TRBJ2-2	TRBV5-1	CASSLEQQRLGAGELFF
TRBJ2-5	TRBV19	CASSIQGITQETQYF
TRBJ1-4	TRBV19	CASSINRGEKLFF
TRBJ1-2	TRBV30	CAWSVRGGIVRGYTF
TRBJ2-1	TRBV20-1	CSASFNRDSYNEQFF
TRBJ2-5	TRBV7-2	CASSLDSTSQGTQYF
TRBJ1-4	TRBV6-1	CASSEAGAGAEKLFF
TRBJ2-1	TRBV5-1	CASSWGTAYNEQFF
TRBJ1-5	TRBV6-2/TRBV6-3	CASSYSSLGGSVQPQHF